The entry below describes one T cell receptor (beta chain). This specimen belongs to a study of blood T cell repertoires in COVID-19. Turning to the study itself: Donors in the United States, Italy and Spain gave samples during acute or convalescent COVID-19. In each case, the material was cDNA or gDNA derived from T cells, B-cell-depleted T cells, or PBMCs.

Per the authors' pipeline: Estimated nucleated cell counts came from reference gene primer amplification. The table came from immunoSEQ multiplex PCR; TCRdb's copy has only in-frame clones and leaves some out. Clone size and V and J calls were adopted from that table, with D and trimming inferred from the DNA. This table has just under 350,000 clones, around nine tenths appearing once. Specimen: peripheral blood. The clonotype was recovered from a woman aged 70 to 79 with COVID-19, enrolled during active disease.

The CDR3 nucleotides read TGTGCCAGCAGCCAAGAAACTGAAGGACAGGGAGAGGGCTACACCTTC. Translating gives CASSQETEGQGEGYTF. The gene calls are TRBV4-2 and TRBJ1-2; 8 bases line up with TRBD1. This CDR3 comprises 16 residues. J lost 8 bases, V lost 0 bases, and 11 bases had no gene match. Per the germline V gene, CDR1 is LGHNA and CDR2 is YNFKEQ.